The rows below give T cell receptor beta chains drawn from one sample of a study of cytomegalovirus exposure and HLA in healthy donors. Profiling relied on immunoSEQ multiplex PCR, and the TCRdb table lists in-frame clones only, not all of them. The repertoire holds approximately 150,000 clones, with roughly 67% as singletons. Sequenced: PBMCs. The receptor source for this set is a woman younger than 30 in good health and CMV-seropositive. The CDR3 runs from the conserved cysteine through the conserved F or W. D genes are given only for firm matches.

length	D	J	V	CDR3
13	TRBD1	TRBJ1-1	TRBV9	CASSGGQEYEAFF
21	.	TRBJ2-6	TRBV5-1	CASSLGLQDRRLISGANVLTF
14	TRBD2	TRBJ2-3	TRBV6-1	CATGSGGATDTQYF
16	TRBD2	TRBJ2-5	TRBV4-2	CASSEGTSGGEETQYF
13	.	TRBJ2-2	TRBV10-3	CAISDWSAGELFF
15	.	TRBJ2-5	TRBV28	CASSLPGGGLETQYF
14	.	TRBJ2-7	TRBV7-9	CASSSPGNPYEQYF
17	TRBD2	TRBJ2-1	TRBV18	CASSPMIAGPISNEQFF
15	TRBD2	TRBJ2-3	TRBV9	CASSPEGRGGDTQYF
15	.	TRBJ2-1	TRBV30	CAWGRSTRSYNEQFF
14	.	TRBJ1-5	TRBV4-2	CASSQGAGDQPQHF
18	TRBD1	TRBJ1-5	TRBV2	CASCRDRGPLGSNQPQHF
15	.	TRBJ2-7	TRBV6-5	CASSYDGARSYEQYF
13	.	TRBJ2-2	TRBV30	CAGSGLGTGELFF
16	TRBD1	TRBJ1-3	TRBV4-3	CASSQPATGTGNTIYF
13	.	TRBJ2-7	TRBV19	CASSRTVYREQYF
16	TRBD2	TRBJ2-2	TRBV7-9	CASRNRTSGNTGELFF
16	TRBD2	TRBJ2-3	TRBV4-2	CTSSQGTSTRTDTQYF
14	TRBD1	TRBJ1-4	TRBV29-1	CSAGDREDGEKLFF
18	.	TRBJ2-3	TRBV5-4	CASSPPWAPERKTDTQYF
14	TRBD1	TRBJ1-6	TRBV9	CASRGTGANSPLHF
14	TRBD1	TRBJ1-5	TRBV11-1	CASSLGQPSQPQHF
18	.	TRBJ2-5	TRBV4-2	CASSQLPTSGQYQETQYF
16	TRBD1	TRBJ2-7	TRBV5-5	CASSLRVGTGGYEQYF
14	.	TRBJ1-6	TRBV7-9	CASSRMDREGPLHF
13	.	TRBJ2-7	TRBV6-1	CAVADLLTYEQYF
14	.	TRBJ2-3	TRBV6-6	CASNRDIYTDTQYF
15	.	TRBJ2-5	TRBV5-4	CASSDAEQGGETQYF